Included here is one T cell receptor (beta chain) sequence, with context. This entry comes from a study of PD-1 blockade in classical Hodgkin lymphoma. Produced via immunoSEQ multiplex PCR; TCRdb's table is partial and in-frame only. Here the sample spans fewer than 20,000 clones, roughly 79% being singletons. Trimming removed 8 bases from V and 6 bases from J, with 12 bases in between. Germline-derived CDR1 and CDR2 are ENHRY and SYGVKD. The CDR3 is 12 residues long. Regarding time point: cycle 4 day 1 (C4D1), after 5 to 7 weeks of nivolumab. Every patient had relapsed following autologous stem cell transplantation, and cohorts differed in brentuximab vedotin exposure. Thawed PBMCs were the source of CD4+ T cells, purified by magnetic negative selection.

The V and J genes are TRBV10-3 and TRBJ2-3, with a possible D match to TRBD1 (6 bases). This sequence was found in a human donor with classical Hodgkin lymphoma. Sample: CD4+ T cells from blood, taken before the fourth cycle of nivolumab. The CDR3 here is CAIGGTSDTQYF. CDR3 sequence (DNA): TGTGCCATCGGTGGGACATCCGATACGCAGTATTTT.